This TCR beta chain comes out of a study of radiotherapy plus CTLA-4 blockade in lung cancer (dated by TCRdb to the late 2010s). About the full investigation: Objective responses were observed in approximately 18% of enrolled patients, and disease control was achieved in approximately 30%.

Library creation used the immunoSEQ multiplex PCR assay. Imported from immuneACCESS, the table was reduced by TCRdb to in-frame sequences with V and J called. These copies leave out some clones; in studies compared against another copy, an unresolved V gene accounts for under half, and the cause of the remainder is not known. This sample comprises approximately 46,000 clones, about 85% of them detected only once. The ten biggest clones cover around 30% of the sample. The paper's findings and limits, for the study overall: Early dynamic changes in blood T cell clones, together with increased serum interferon-beta after radiation, were reported as the strongest predictors of response. After treatment with radiotherapy and ipilimumab, TCR clones that originated in tumors expanded in peripheral blood.

Of note for this clone: What this receptor recognizes is not known. No much larger clone is present one base from it, and per-base qualities are unavailable.

The junction carries 10 bases between V and J, which are trimmed by 1 base and 3 bases respectively. The CDR1 and CDR2 encoded by the germline V gene are MDHEN and SYDVKM. Inclusive of the bounding cysteine and phenylalanine, the CDR3 is 15 residues long. Just the 45-base CDR3 DNA is kept, in frame starting at base 1. The study evaluated CTLA-4 blockade (ipilimumab) given together with focal radiation therapy in patients who had chemo-refractory metastatic non-small-cell lung cancer. This TCR derives from a human donor with non-small cell lung cancer whose response to radiotherapy plus ipilimumab could not be evaluated. The input for sequencing was peripheral blood, taken from a patient treated with radiotherapy plus ipilimumab. The rearrangement joined TRBV28 to TRBJ1-5; a tentative D call is TRBD1 (6 bases match). The CDR3 protein sequence reads: CASSLSRTVNQPQHF. The sequenced DNA is TGTGCCAGCAGTTTATCAAGGACAGTCAATCAGCCCCAGCATTTT.